This T cell receptor (beta chain) was profiled in a study of identical twins. This clonotype was observed a handful of times. Its antigen is currently unknown. Each donor (without exception) was a healthy Caucasian. A universal primer binding site was introduced by template switching. The final cDNA contained unique molecular identifiers. From the 5' RACE reads, TCRdb called clonotypes with MiXCR, one entry per CDR3 protein. The data show some 1,600,000 distinct CDR3 sequences, with under 35% seen just once and around 0.3% held by the top ten. Overall study results and limits: Models, which agreed with sharing between unrelated individuals, nonetheless underestimated the out-of-frame TCR alpha sharing seen in monozygotic twins. The study based its conclusions on cross-sectional statistical analysis and did not follow the same donors.

CDR1 and CDR2 from the germline V gene are SNHLY and FYNNEI. J was trimmed by 3 bases and V by 7 bases; bases with no gene match: 6. CDR3 length equals 13 residues. Sequencing was performed on cord blood. The TCR originated in a newborn girl in good health. The gene calls are TRBV2 and TRBJ2-7; TRBD2 aligns across 7 bases. CDR3 sequence reads: CASKLAVIYEQYF. The CDR3 DNA reads TGTGCCAGCAAGCTAGCGGTGATCTACGAGCAGTACTTC.